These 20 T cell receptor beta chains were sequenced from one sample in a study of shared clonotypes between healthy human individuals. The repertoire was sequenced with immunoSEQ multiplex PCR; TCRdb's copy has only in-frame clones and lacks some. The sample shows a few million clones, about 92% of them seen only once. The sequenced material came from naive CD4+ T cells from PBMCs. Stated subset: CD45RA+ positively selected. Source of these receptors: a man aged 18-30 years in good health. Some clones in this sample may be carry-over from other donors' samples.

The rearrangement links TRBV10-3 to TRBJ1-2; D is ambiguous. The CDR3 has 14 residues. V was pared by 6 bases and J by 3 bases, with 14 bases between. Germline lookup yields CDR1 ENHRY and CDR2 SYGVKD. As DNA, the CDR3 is TGTGCCATCAGGCCGGGTGAGGCGGACTATGGCTACACCTTC. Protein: CAIRPGEADYGYTF.

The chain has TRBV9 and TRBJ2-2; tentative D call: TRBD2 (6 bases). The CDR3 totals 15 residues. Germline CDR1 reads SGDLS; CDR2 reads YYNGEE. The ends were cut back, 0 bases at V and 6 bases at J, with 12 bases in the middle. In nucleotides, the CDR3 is TGTGCCAGCAGCGTAGTGGGCCTAGCGTCCGGGGAGCTGTTTTTT. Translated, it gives CASSVVGLASGELFF. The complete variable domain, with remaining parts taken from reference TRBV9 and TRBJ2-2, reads DSGVTQTPKHLITATGQRVTLRCSPRSGDLSVYWYQQSLDQGLQFLIQYYNGEERAKGNILERFSAQQFPDLHSELNLSSLELGDSALYFCASSVVGLASGELFFGEGSRLTVL.

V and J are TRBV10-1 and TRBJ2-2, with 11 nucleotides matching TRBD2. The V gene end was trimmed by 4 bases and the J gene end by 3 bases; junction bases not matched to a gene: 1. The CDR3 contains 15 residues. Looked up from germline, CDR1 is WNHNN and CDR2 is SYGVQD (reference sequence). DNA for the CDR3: TGCGCCAGCAGTGTGACTAGCGGGGACACCGGGGAGCTGTTTTTT. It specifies CASSVTSGDTGELFF.

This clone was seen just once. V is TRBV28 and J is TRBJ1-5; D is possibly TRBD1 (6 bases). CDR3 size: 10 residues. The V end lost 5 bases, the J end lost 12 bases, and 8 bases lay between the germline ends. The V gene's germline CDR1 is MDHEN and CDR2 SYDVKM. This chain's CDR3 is CASSQGHQHF. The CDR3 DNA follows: TGTGCCAGCAGTCAGGGGCACCAGCATTTT.

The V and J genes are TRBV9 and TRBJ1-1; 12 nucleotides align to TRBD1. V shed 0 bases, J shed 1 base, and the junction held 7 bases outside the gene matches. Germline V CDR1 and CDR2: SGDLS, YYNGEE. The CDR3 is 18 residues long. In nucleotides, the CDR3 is TGTGCCAGCAGCGTAGATTTGGGGACAGGGGGCAAGAACACTGAAGCTTTCTTT. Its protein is CASSVDLGTGGKNTEAFF.

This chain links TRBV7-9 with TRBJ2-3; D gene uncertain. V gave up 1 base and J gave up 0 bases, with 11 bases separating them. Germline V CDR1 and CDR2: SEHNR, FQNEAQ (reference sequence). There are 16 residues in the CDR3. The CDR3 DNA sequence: TGTGCCAGCAGCTTAGTTAGCCTACCCAGCACAGATACGCAGTATTTT. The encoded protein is CASSLVSLPSTDTQYF.

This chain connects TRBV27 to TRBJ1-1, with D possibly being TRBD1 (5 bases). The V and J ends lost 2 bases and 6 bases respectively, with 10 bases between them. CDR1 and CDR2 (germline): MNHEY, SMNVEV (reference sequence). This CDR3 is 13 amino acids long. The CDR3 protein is CASSLRGSAEAFF. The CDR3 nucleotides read TGTGCCAGCAGTTTACGGGGGAGTGCTGAAGCTTTCTTT.

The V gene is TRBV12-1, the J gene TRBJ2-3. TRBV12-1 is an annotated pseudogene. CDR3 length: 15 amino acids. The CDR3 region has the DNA TGTGCCAGCAGGCGGGCGAGGGGACCCACAGATACGCAGTATTTT. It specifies CASRRARGPTDTQYF.

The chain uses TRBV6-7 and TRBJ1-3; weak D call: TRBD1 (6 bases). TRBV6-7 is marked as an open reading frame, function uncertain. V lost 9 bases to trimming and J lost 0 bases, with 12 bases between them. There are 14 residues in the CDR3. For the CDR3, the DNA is TGTGCCAGGAGGGGGGAACCCTCTGGAAACACCATATATTTT. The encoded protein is CARRGEPSGNTIYF.

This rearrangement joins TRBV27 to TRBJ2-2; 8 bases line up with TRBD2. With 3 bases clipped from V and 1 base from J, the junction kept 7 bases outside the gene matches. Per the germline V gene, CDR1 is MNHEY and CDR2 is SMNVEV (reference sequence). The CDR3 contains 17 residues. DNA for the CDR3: TGTGCCAGCAGTTTCCACACCAGCGGGAGGAACACCGGGGAGCTGTTTTTT. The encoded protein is CASSFHTSGRNTGELFF.

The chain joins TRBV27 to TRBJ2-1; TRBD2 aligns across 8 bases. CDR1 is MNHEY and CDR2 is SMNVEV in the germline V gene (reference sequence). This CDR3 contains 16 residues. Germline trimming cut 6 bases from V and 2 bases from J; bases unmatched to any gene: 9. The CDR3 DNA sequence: TGTGCCAGCAGCCCAATCCCGGGACTAGCCTACAATGAGCAGTTCTTC. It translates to CASSPIPGLAYNEQFF.

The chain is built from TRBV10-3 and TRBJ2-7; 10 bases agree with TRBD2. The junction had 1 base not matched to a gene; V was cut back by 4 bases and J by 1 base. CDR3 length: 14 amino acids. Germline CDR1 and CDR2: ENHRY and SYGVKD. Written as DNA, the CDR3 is TGTGCCATCAGTGTGACTAGCGGGTCCTACGAGCAGTACTTC. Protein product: CAISVTSGSYEQYF.

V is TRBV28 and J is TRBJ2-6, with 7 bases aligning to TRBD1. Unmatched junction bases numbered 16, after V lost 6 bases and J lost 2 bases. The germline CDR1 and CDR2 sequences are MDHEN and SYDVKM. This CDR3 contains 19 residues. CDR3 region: CASSSLFNRGWAGANVLTF. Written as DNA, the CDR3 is TGTGCCAGCAGCTCCCTGTTTAACAGGGGATGGGCTGGGGCCAACGTCCTGACTTTC.

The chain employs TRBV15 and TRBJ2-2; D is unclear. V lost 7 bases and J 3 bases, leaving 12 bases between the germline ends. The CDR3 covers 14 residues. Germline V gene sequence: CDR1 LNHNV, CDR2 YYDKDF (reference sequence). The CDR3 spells CATTRQRDTGELFF. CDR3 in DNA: TGTGCCACCACCAGGCAAAGGGACACCGGGGAGCTGTTTTTT. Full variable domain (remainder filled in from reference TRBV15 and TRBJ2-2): DAMVIQNPRYQVTQFGKPVTLSCSQTLNHNVMYWYQQKSSQAPKLLFHYYDKDFNNEADTPDNFQSRRPNTSFCFLDIRSPGLGDTAMYLCATTRQRDTGELFFGEGSRLTVL.

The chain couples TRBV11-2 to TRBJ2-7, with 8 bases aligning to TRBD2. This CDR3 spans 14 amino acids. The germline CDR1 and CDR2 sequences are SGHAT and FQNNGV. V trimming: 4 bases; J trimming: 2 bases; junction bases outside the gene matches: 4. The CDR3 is CASSSRGGAYEQYF. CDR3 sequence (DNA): TGTGCCAGCAGCTCCCGGGGGGGGGCCTACGAGCAGTACTTC. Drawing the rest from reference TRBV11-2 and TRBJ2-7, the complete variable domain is EAGVAQSPRYKIIEKRQSVAFWCNPISGHATLYWYQQILGQGPKLLIQFQNNGVVDDSQLPKDRFSAERLKGVDSTLKIQPAKLEDSAVYLCASSSRGGAYEQYFGPGTRLTVT.

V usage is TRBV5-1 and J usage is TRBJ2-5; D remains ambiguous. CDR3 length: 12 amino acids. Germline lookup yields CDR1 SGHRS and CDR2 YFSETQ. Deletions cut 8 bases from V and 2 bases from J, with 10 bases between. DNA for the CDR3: TGCGCCAGTTCCGTGGAGCAAGAGACCCAGTACTTC. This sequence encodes CASSVEQETQYF.

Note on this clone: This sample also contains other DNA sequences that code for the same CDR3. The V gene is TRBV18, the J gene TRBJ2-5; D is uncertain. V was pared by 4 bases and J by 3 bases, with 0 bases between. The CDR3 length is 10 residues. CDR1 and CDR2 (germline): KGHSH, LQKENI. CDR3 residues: CASSQETQYF. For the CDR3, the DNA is TGTGCCAGCTCACAAGAGACCCAGTACTTC.

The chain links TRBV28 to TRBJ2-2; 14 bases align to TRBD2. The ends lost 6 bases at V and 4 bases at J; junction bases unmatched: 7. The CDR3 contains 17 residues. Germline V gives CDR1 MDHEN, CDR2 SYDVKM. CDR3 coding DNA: TGTGCCAGCAGGGGGGCCGGACTAGCGGGAGGCACCGGGGAGCTGTTTTTT. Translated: CASRGAGLAGGTGELFF.

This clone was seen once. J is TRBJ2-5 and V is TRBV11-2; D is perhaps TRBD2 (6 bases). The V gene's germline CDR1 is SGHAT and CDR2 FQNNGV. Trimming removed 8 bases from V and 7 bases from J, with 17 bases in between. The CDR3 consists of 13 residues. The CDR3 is CASGWAGTGTQYF. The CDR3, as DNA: TGTGCCAGCGGATGGGCCGGGACTGGGACCCAGTACTTC. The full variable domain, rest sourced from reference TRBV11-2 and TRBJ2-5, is EAGVAQSPRYKIIEKRQSVAFWCNPISGHATLYWYQQILGQGPKLLIQFQNNGVVDDSQLPKDRFSAERLKGVDSTLKIQPAKLEDSAVYLCASGWAGTGTQYFGPGTRLLVL.

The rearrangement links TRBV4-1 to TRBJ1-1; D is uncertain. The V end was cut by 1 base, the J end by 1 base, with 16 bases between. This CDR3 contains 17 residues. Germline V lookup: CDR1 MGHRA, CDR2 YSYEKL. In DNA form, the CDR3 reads TGCGCCAGCAGCCAAGCAGGCTTTGGGGTTGGGAACACTGAAGCTTTCTTT. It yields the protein CASSQAGFGVGNTEAFF.